This TCR beta chain appears in the sequencing data of a study of blood T cell repertoires in COVID-19. Study summary: Donors in the United States, Italy and Spain gave samples during acute or convalescent COVID-19.

In germline, CDR1 is GTSNPN, CDR2 SVGIG (reference sequence). The germline V and J ends were trimmed by 2 bases and 5 bases, with 16 bases remaining between them. CDR3 length: 14 residues. Cohort assignment relied on participant-reported clinical history. Here immunoSEQ multiplex PCR was the method, and the copy in TCRdb shows in-frame clones only, minus some. This table holds more than 100,000 clones, about 86% found once. The chain couples TRBV30 to TRBJ2-7; D possibly corresponds to TRBD1 (6 bases). Input material: PBMCs or T cells enriched from blood (not recorded which). This TCR was recovered from a man aged 40-49 years with acute COVID-19. CDR3 DNA: TGTGCCTGGAGTCAAGGACAGACGGGCCACGAGCAGTACTTC. Encoded protein: CAWSQGQTGHEQYF.